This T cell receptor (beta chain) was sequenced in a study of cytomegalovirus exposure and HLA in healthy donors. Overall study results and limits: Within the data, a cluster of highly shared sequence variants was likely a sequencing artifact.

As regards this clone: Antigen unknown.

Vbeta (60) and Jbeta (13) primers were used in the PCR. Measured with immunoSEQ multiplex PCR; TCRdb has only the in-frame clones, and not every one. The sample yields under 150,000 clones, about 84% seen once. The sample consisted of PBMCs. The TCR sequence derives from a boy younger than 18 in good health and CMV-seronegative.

CDR3 sequence (DNA): TGTGCCAGCAGCTTAGCGCGACGTAGCGGGAGGAGAAACGGGGAGCTGTTTTTT. It encodes CASSLARRSGRRNGELFF. The chain couples TRBV7-6 to TRBJ2-2, with 10 positions matching TRBD2. V lost 0 bases, J lost 7 bases, and 11 bases stayed unmatched. This CDR3 contains 18 residues. Germline CDR1 and CDR2: SGHVS and FNYEAQ. The variable domain in full, completed from reference TRBV7-6 and TRBJ2-2, reads GAGVSQSPRYKVTKRGQDVALRCDPISGHVSLYWYRQALGQGPEFLTYFNYEAQQDKSGLPNDRFSAERPEGSISTLTIQRTEQRDSAMYRCASSLARRSGRRNGELFFGEGSRLTVL.